This T cell receptor (beta chain) was observed in a study of blood T cell repertoires in COVID-19. Whole-study context: Both acute and convalescent COVID-19 samples were obtained from the United States, Italy and Spain. PBMCs, B-cell-depleted T cells, or T cells provided the cDNA or gDNA that made up the material.

Between the trimmed V and J ends, which lost 3 bases and 10 bases, there was a span of 10 bases. This CDR3 has 13 residues. Looked up from germline, CDR1 is LNHDA and CDR2 is SQIVND (reference sequence). In the original workflow: Reference gene primer amplification gave estimated nucleated cell counts. Generated by immunoSEQ multiplex PCR, the TCRdb table keeps only in-frame clones and is missing some. V and J calls plus clone size are reproduced from that table; the DNA served to infer D and trimming. The sample shows approximately 110,000 clones, 70% to 90% of them seen only once. Sequencing was performed on peripheral blood. The rearrangement uses TRBV19 and TRBJ1-6; no clear D. This sequence originates from a human donor in a cohort sampled during active COVID-19. CDR3 amino acids: CASSIKFGSPLHF. CDR3 bases: TGTGCCAGTAGTATCAAGTTCGGGTCACCCCTCCACTTT.